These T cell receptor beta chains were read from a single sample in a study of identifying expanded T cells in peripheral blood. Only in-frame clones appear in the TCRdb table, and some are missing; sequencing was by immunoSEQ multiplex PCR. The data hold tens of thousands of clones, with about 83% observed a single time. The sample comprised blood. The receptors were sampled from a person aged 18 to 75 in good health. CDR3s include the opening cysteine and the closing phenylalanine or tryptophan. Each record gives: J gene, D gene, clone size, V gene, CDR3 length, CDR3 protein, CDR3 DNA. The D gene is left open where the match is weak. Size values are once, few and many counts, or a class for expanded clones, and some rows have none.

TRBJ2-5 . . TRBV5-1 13 CASSLGLGETQYF TGCGCCAGCAGCTTGGGTCTAGGAGAGACCCAGTACTTC
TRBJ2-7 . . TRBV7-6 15 CASSLGGQASYEQYF TGTGCCAGCAGCTTAGGGGGGCAGGCCTCCTACGAGCAGTACTTC
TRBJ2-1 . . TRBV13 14 CASSLGSSDDEQFF TGTGCCAGCAGCTTAGGGTCTAGCGACGATGAGCAGTTCTTC
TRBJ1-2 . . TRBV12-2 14 CASRLDSVNYGYTF TGTGCAAGTCGCTTAGATTCAGTTAACTATGGCTACACCTTC
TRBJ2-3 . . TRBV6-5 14 CASSQTYALDTQYF TGTGCCAGCAGTCAGACATATGCATTAGATACGCAGTATTTT
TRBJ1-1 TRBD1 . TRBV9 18 CASSAFPGQGTLNTEAFF TGTGCCAGCAGTGCCTTTCCCGGACAGGGTACCTTGAACACTGAAGCTTTCTTT
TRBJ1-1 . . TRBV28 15 CASTPPHRLNTEAFF TGTGCCAGCACCCCCCCCCATAGATTGAACACTGAAGCTTTCTTT
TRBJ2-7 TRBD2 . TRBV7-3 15 CASSPLAGDHYEQYF TGTGCCAGCAGTCCCCTAGCGGGAGATCACTACGAGCAGTACTTC
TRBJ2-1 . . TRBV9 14 CASSVVQRGYEQFF TGTGCCAGCAGCGTAGTCCAGAGGGGATATGAGCAGTTCTTC
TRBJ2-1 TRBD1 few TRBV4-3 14 CASSQRQGSAEQFF TGCGCCAGCAGCCAACGACAGGGATCCGCTGAGCAGTTCTTC
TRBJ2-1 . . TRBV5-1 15 CASSLGGQAYNEQFF TGCGCCAGCAGCTTGGGCGGTCAGGCCTACAATGAGCAGTTCTTC
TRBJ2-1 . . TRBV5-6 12 CASSLLTDEQFF TGTGCCAGCAGCTTGTTAACCGATGAGCAGTTCTTC
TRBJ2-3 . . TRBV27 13 CASSLWGTDTQYF TGTGCCAGCAGTTTGTGGGGCACAGATACGCAGTATTTT
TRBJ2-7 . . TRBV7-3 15 CASSPQGSHNYEQYF TGTGCCAGCAGCCCCCAGGGATCGCATAACTACGAGCAGTACTTC
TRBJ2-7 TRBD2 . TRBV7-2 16 CASSLGFLGREDEQYF TGTGCCAGCAGCCTAGGGTTTCTCGGGAGGGAGGACGAGCAGTACTTC
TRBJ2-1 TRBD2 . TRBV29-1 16 CSVEDTWAGDSDEQFF TGCAGCGTTGAAGACACATGGGCGGGAGACTCGGATGAGCAGTTCTTC
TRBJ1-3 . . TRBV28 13 CASSTGVGNTIYF TGTGCCAGCAGCACAGGAGTTGGAAACACCATATATTTT
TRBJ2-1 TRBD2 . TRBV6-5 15 CASSFSGSVRNEQFF TGTGCCAGCAGTTTTAGCGGGAGTGTCCGCAATGAGCAGTTCTTC